Shown below are 6 T cell receptor beta chains from a single sample sequenced in a study of T cell repertoires in cytomegalovirus infection. These receptors are not linked to any known antigen. TCRdb analysed the reads with MiXCR anew, one entry per CDR3 protein. Of fewer than 850,000 distinct CDR3 sequences in the sample, 25% to 35% are singletons; the top ten hold approximately 14%. The sample here was cultured CD8+ T cells from PBMCs, taken from culture after CMV antigen stimulation. The receptors were sampled from a human donor in good health (CMV status not recorded). Some clones in this sample may be carry-over from other donors' samples.

This clonotype was counted between two and nine times. V is TRBV20-1 and J is TRBJ2-4; a possible D gene is TRBD2 (6 bases). V was pared by 6 bases and J by 6 bases, with 21 bases between. The germline V gene encodes CDR1 DFQATT and CDR2 SNEGSKA (reference sequence). This CDR3 has 15 residues. The CDR3 DNA follows: TGCAGTGCCTATGACCTCAGGGAGGCGTTAAACATTCAGTACTTC. Residues: CSAYDLREALNIQYF.

This clonotype was counted many times. The rearrangement links TRBV7-2 to TRBJ2-5; tentative D call: TRBD1 (7 bases). Germline-derived CDR1 and CDR2 are SGHTA and FQGNSA. The CDR3 extends over 16 amino acids. Trimming pared 5 bases from V and 5 bases from J, leaving 21 bases between. The CDR3 loop is CASSLVGPGGKETQYF. CDR3 in DNA: TGTGCCAGCAGCCTCGTTGGTCCAGGGGGGAAGGAGACCCAGTACTTC.

This clonotype showed up many times. V usage is TRBV7-6 and J usage is TRBJ2-7; 9 nucleotides agree with TRBD2. This CDR3 has 16 residues. J lost 0 bases, V lost 3 bases, and 6 bases had no gene match. Germline V gene lookup returns CDR1 SGHVS and CDR2 FNYEAQ. The CDR3 protein is CASSFELAGSSYEQYF. As DNA, the CDR3 is TGTGCCAGCAGCTTCGAGCTAGCGGGGAGCTCCTACGAGCAGTACTTC. The full variable domain, with the rest looked up from reference TRBV7-6 and TRBJ2-7, is GAGVSQSPRYKVTKRGQDVALRCDPISGHVSLYWYRQALGQGPEFLTYFNYEAQQDKSGLPNDRFSAERPEGSISTLTIQRTEQRDSAMYRCASSFELAGSSYEQYFGPGTRLTVT.

This clonotype came up a few times. The chain has TRBV7-9 and TRBJ1-5; D is ambiguous. The germline CDR1 and CDR2 sequences are SEHNR and FQNEAQ (reference sequence). V lost 5 bases to trimming and J lost 7 bases, with 15 bases between them. The CDR3 extends over 14 amino acids. In DNA, the CDR3 is TGTGCCAGCAGCGACTCTCTAGGCGGGCAGCCCCAGCATTTT. As protein: CASSDSLGGQPQHF.

The genes are TRBV19 and TRBJ1-5, with TRBD1 matching over 8 bases. V gave up 4 bases and J gave up 1 base; unmatched junction bases: 9. CDR1 and CDR2 from the germline V gene are LNHDA and SQIVND (reference sequence). CDR3 length equals 17 residues. CDR3 coding DNA: TGTGCCAGTAGTACCCCCCGGACAGGGACAAGCAATCAGCCCCAGCATTTT. It specifies CASSTPRTGTSNQPQHF.

The chain is built from TRBV27 and TRBJ1-6, with TRBD1 matching 10 bases. CDR1 MNHEY and CDR2 SMNVEV come from the germline V gene (reference sequence). The CDR3 consists of 14 residues. V trimming: 5 bases; J trimming: 12 bases; junction bases outside the gene matches: 7. CDR3 loop: CASSPGTGVRPLHF. For the CDR3, the DNA is TGTGCCAGCAGTCCCGGGACAGGGGTTAGACCCCTCCACTTT.